These 22 T cell receptor beta chains came from one sample sequenced in a study of blood T cell repertoires in COVID-19. Method: immunoSEQ multiplex PCR; TCRdb's copy keeps in-frame clones and lacks some. The sample holds just over 80,000 clones; 81% are singletons and the top ten take about 40%. The specimen was peripheral blood. These receptors all stem from a man older than 75 with acute or convalescent COVID-19.

The gene calls are TRBV9 and TRBJ2-1, with TRBD2 matching over 7 bases. The V and J ends lost 0 bases and 6 bases, in that order; junction bases with no gene match: 9. CDR1 and CDR2 from the germline V gene are SGDLS and YYNGEE. The CDR3 runs 16 residues. Here the CDR3 reads CASSVVGGSTTNEQFF. The CDR3 bases are TGTGCCAGCAGCGTAGTGGGCGGGAGTACGACCAATGAGCAGTTCTTC.

This rearrangement joins TRBV6-2 or TRBV6-3 to TRBJ2-1, with 12 bases identical to TRBD2. The CDR3 sequence is 16 residues long. Germline loops: CDR1 MNHEY, CDR2 SVGEGT. Unmatched junction bases numbered 9, after V lost 5 bases and J lost 7 bases. This chain's CDR3 is CASSRLAGAPMNEQFF. CDR3 nucleotide sequence: TGTGCCAGCAGTCGACTAGCGGGAGCGCCTATGAATGAGCAGTTCTTC.

About this clone itself: At one of its ends the junction is not consistent with the germline gene, which may arise from a read error. The chain links TRBV5-4 to TRBJ2-1; D is perhaps TRBD2 (6 bases). Per the germline V gene, CDR1 is SGHNT and CDR2 is YYREEE (reference sequence). This CDR3 is 13 amino acids long. CDR3 amino acids: CASSLVGGGYSLF. The CDR3 bases are TGTGCCAGCAGCTTGGTTGGGGGAGGTTACTCGCTCTTC.

V usage is TRBV29-1 and J usage is TRBJ1-1; 8 bases line up with TRBD1. CDR1 and CDR2 (germline): SQVTM, ANQGSEA. The J segment lost 1 base and the V segment lost 5 bases, leaving 6 bases of the junction unmatched. The CDR3 contains 14 residues. The CDR3 loop is CSVSRTGRNTEAFF. Written as DNA, the CDR3 is TGCAGCGTTTCTCGGACAGGGAGGAACACTGAAGCTTTCTTT.

The gene calls are TRBV24-1 and TRBJ2-5; possibly TRBD2 for D (7 bases). The CDR3 is 15 amino acids. Trimming shortened V by 4 bases and J by 5 bases, and 16 bases separated the two germline ends. CDR1 is KGHDR, CDR2 SFDVKD, per germline. The CDR3 is CATSEVGGGRETQYF. DNA of the CDR3: TGTGCCACCAGTGAGGTAGGGGGGGGGCGCGAGACCCAGTACTTC.

This chain connects TRBV5-8 to TRBJ2-3; perhaps TRBD1 as D (6 bases). V gave up 0 bases and J gave up 2 bases, with 7 bases separating them. CDR3 size: 14 residues. Germline-derived CDR1 and CDR2 are SGHTS and YDEGEE. This CDR3 is CASSLGTATDTQYF. In DNA, the CDR3 is TGTGCCAGCAGCTTGGGGACAGCCACAGATACGCAGTATTTT.

This clone was counted once. The rearrangement uses TRBV5-1 and TRBJ2-5, with a tentative D call TRBD2 (5 bases). The length of the CDR3 is 15 residues. The V gene's germline CDR1 is SGHRS and CDR2 YFSETQ. V dropped 5 bases and J dropped 1 base, with 15 bases sitting between them. CDR3 bases: TGCGCCAGCAGGCTGGGCCTAGCAGCCCAAGAGACCCAGTACTTC. Protein sequence: CASRLGLAAQETQYF.

This rearrangement joins TRBV4-2 to TRBJ1-1; no reliable D call. CDR3 length equals 13 residues. The V end lost 0 bases, the J end lost 3 bases, and 5 bases lay between the germline ends. The germline V gene encodes CDR1 LGHNA and CDR2 YNFKEQ. CDR3 DNA sequence: TGTGCCAGCAGCCAAGATCCTGACACTGAAGCTTTCTTT. It encodes CASSQDPDTEAFF.

V gene TRBV29-1 combines with J gene TRBJ1-3; a possible D gene is TRBD1 (5 bases). The CDR3 covers 13 residues. V lost 6 bases and J lost 1, with 10 bases in between. CDR1 and CDR2 (germline): SQVTM, ANQGSEA. As DNA, the CDR3 is TGCAGCGTCGACAGTGAATCTGGAAACACCATATATTTT. Residues: CSVDSESGNTIYF. Combining the CDR3 with reference TRBV29-1 and TRBJ1-3 gives the whole variable domain SAVISQKPSRDICQRGTSLTIQCQVDSQVTMMFWYRQQPGQSLTLIATANQGSEATYESGFVIDKFPISRPNLTFSTLTVSNMSPEDSSIYLCSVDSESGNTIYFGEGSWLTVV.

The V call is TRBV27, the J call TRBJ2-3; D is possibly TRBD2 (5 bases). Deletions cut 6 bases from V and 0 bases from J, with 13 bases between. The CDR3 covers 15 residues. Germline CDR1 reads MNHEY; CDR2 reads SMNVEV (reference sequence). CDR3 sequence reads: CASRGRGLSTDTQYF. CDR3 nucleotides: TGTGCCAGCAGGGGGAGAGGACTCAGCACAGATACGCAGTATTTT.

This chain links TRBV27 with TRBJ2-3, with TRBD1 matching over 8 bases. Germline assignment: CDR1 MNHEY and CDR2 SMNVEV (reference sequence). The V and J ends lost 4 bases and 1 base, in that order; junction bases with no gene match: 13. This CDR3 spans 18 amino acids. The CDR3 here is CASSSSFPDRGGTDTQYF. The CDR3, as DNA: TGTGCCAGCAGTTCATCATTCCCCGACAGGGGAGGCACAGATACGCAGTATTTT.

This clone was seen once. This rearrangement joins TRBV3-1 (or the pseudogene TRBV3-2) to TRBJ2-7; TRBD1 matches at 8 bases. CDR3 size: 15 residues. Trimming removed 1 base from V and 4 bases from J; junction bases left unmatched: 6. Germline values: CDR1 LGHDT, CDR2 YNNKEL (reference sequence). The DNA of the CDR3 is TGTGCCAGCAGCCAAGGTCTCAGGGGGCCATACGAGCAGTACTTC. Its translation is CASSQGLRGPYEQYF.

V and J are TRBV12-3 or TRBV12-4 and TRBJ2-5; D may be TRBD1 (5 bases). There are 13 residues in the CDR3. The ends were cut back, 3 bases at V and 2 bases at J, with 7 bases in the middle. The CDR3 nucleotides are TGTGCCAGCAGTTTTCAGGGTCAAGAGACCCAGTACTTC. Residues: CASSFQGQETQYF.

This chain joins TRBV2 and TRBJ1-2, with D possibly being TRBD1 (5 bases). Germline V gives CDR1 SNHLY, CDR2 FYNNEI. The CDR3 is 15 amino acids. The V end was cut by 1 base, the J end by 3 bases, with 12 bases between. The CDR3, as DNA: TGTGCCAGCAGTGAAGAGGGGCTCTCCTACTATGGCTACACCTTC. Translation gives CASSEEGLSYYGYTF.

The chain links TRBV11-2 to TRBJ2-1; possible D gene TRBD1, 6 bases. The germline CDR1 and CDR2 sequences are SGHAT and FQNNGV. Trimming stripped 3 bases from V and 2 bases from J, with 11 bases between. CDR3 length: 15 residues. The CDR3 coding sequence is TGTGCCAGCAGCTTCTGGGACATAACCTACAATGAGCAGTTCTTC. Protein: CASSFWDITYNEQFF.

The genes are TRBV2 and TRBJ2-7, with TRBD2 as a possible D gene (6 bases). V gave up 3 bases and J gave up 0 bases, with 9 bases separating them. Germline V gives CDR1 SNHLY, CDR2 FYNNEI. The CDR3 has 14 residues. CDR3: CASSDRGSSYEQYF. In DNA, the CDR3 is TGTGCCAGCAGTGATCGGGGGTCCTCCTACGAGCAGTACTTC.

This chain uses TRBV19 with TRBJ1-5; D is undetermined. Between the trimmed V and J ends, which lost 0 bases and 5 bases, there was a span of 5 bases. The germline gives CDR1 LNHDA, CDR2 SQIVND (reference sequence). The CDR3 runs to 13 residues. The CDR3, as DNA: TGTGCCAGTAGTATAGATCAGTATCAGCCCCAGCATTTT. This encodes CASSIDQYQPQHF. Using reference TRBV19 and TRBJ1-5 for the parts outside the CDR3, the full variable domain is DGGITQSPKYLFRKEGQNVTLSCEQNLNHDAMYWYRQDPGQGLRLIYYSQIVNDFQKGDIAEGYSVSREKKESFPLTVTSAQKNPTAFYLCASSIDQYQPQHFGDGTRLSIL.

The CDR3 is CAWSPGHRLNSNQPQHF. The CDR3 DNA is TGTGCCTGGAGCCCGGGACACCGCCTAAATAGCAATCAGCCCCAGCATTTT. V is TRBV30 and J is TRBJ1-5; TRBD1 might be the D (6 bases). V dropped 3 bases and J dropped 0 bases, with 18 bases sitting between them. The CDR3 covers 17 residues. The germline CDR1 and CDR2 sequences are GTSNPN and SVGIG (reference sequence).

The J gene is TRBJ1-5, the V gene TRBV6-2 or TRBV6-3, with a possible D match to TRBD1 (5 bases). The length of the CDR3 is 18 residues. Germline CDR1 and CDR2: MNHEY and SVGEGT. V was cut by 0 bases and J by 0 bases, with 15 bases left in between. The CDR3 is CASSYSMGGVRSNQPQHF. The DNA of the CDR3 is TGTGCCAGCAGTTACTCGATGGGGGGTGTGCGTAGCAATCAGCCCCAGCATTTT.

In this sample, this clone turned up a few times. This chain connects TRBV4-3 to TRBJ1-1; D call uncertain. The CDR3 sequence is 14 residues long. The germline V and J ends were trimmed by 3 bases and 1 base, with 9 bases remaining between them. Germline V gene sequence: CDR1 LGHNA, CDR2 YSLEER. The CDR3 loop is CASSQERQNTEAFF. The CDR3 DNA sequence: TGCGCCAGCAGCCAGGAACGACAGAACACTGAAGCTTTCTTT.

This clone has only one observation. The V gene is TRBV5-1, the J gene TRBJ1-2; 12 nucleotides match TRBD1. The junction had 12 bases not matched to a gene; V was cut back by 4 bases and J by 8 bases. This CDR3 has 16 amino acids. The germline V gene encodes CDR1 SGHRS and CDR2 YFSETQ. The CDR3 DNA is TGCGCCAGCAGCCTCCAACCGGGACAGGGGGCGCGGGGCTACACCTTC. It encodes CASSLQPGQGARGYTF.

J is TRBJ1-1 and V is TRBV11-2; D uncertain. Germline CDR1 and CDR2: SGHAT and FQNNGV. This CDR3 comprises 13 residues. V lost 6 bases and J lost 0, with 8 bases in between. The CDR3 DNA is TGTGCCAGCAGTCACGGGGTGAACACTGAAGCTTTCTTT. Residues: CASSHGVNTEAFF.